What follows describes a single TCR beta chain. It differs at one base from a far larger clone, so likely a read error. The data belong to a study of regulatory T cells in long-lasting Graves disease. CDR3 length equals 15 residues. Germline CDR1 and CDR2: SGHNT and YYREEE (reference sequence). Trimming removed 4 bases at V and 4 bases at J, with 16 bases between. Regarding time point: newly diagnosed GD, antithyroid drugs for less than 3 months. Extracted RNA from PBMCs served as the source of the TCR library. By American Thyroid Association guidelines, Graves' disease was diagnosed in the cohort. Construction of TCR beta libraries relied on iRepertoire HTBI primers and on Arm-PCR targeting CDR3 regions. TCRdb re-called the multiplex PCR reads through MiXCR, storing one row per CDR3 protein. The sample consists of about 450,000 distinct CDR3 sequences, over 15% of them appearing once. A further study also used this sample, focusing on T cells in Graves' hyperthyroidism and ophthalmopathy. As that study records: Using the HTBI primer set, a first-round RT-PCR was run on the TCR CDR3.

The receptor was derived from a woman in her 30s with Graves disease. The material sequenced was peripheral blood mononuclear cells (PBMCs), taken at new diagnosis, from a patient treated with antithyroid drugs. V and J are TRBV5-4 and TRBJ2-3; D perhaps matches TRBD2 (5 bases). CDR3 region: CASSPRRARPDTQYF. As DNA, the CDR3 is TGTGCCAGCAGCCCCCGGCGGGCCCGCCCAGATACGCAGTATTTT.